These T cell receptor beta chains were read from a single sample in a study of T cell repertoires in cytomegalovirus infection. Each CDR3 protein is one row after TCRdb ran MiXCR on the reads. The profile shows roughly 200,000 distinct CDR3 sequences, 15% to 20% of them singletons. What was sequenced was CD8+ T cells from PBMCs. These receptors all stem from a human donor in good health (CMV status not recorded). Some clones in this sample may be carry-over from other donors' samples. CDR3s leave out the opening cysteine and the closing phenylalanine or tryptophan. The order of the fields is V gene, clone size, D gene, J gene, CDR3 length, CDR3 protein. The D gene is left open where the match is weak. Expanded clones get a size class; other rows say once, few or many, or leave the size out.

TRBV11-1	NA	TRBD1	TRBJ1-1	13	ASSLRQGEITEAF
TRBV6-1	many	TRBD1	TRBJ1-1	11	ASRRQGNTEAF
TRBV29-1	NA	NA	TRBJ1-3	12	SVGNRASGNTIY
TRBV20-1	few	NA	TRBJ1-2	11	SARSQASYGYT
TRBV7-6	few	NA	TRBJ2-3	11	ASSLAFTDTQY
TRBV7-9	few	NA	TRBJ1-5	15	ASSLAIDLRGEQPQH
TRBV12-3/TRBV12-4	NA	NA	TRBJ1-4	10	ASTLSIEKLF
TRBV7-8	few	NA	TRBJ2-5	13	ASSLKGCAGETQY
TRBV6-2/TRBV6-3	NA	TRBD2	TRBJ2-1	13	ASSSTSGGHNEQF
TRBV6-5	few	TRBD1	TRBJ2-1	14	ASSYERTGLYNEQF
TRBV19	few	NA	TRBJ2-7	10	ASSDSPYEQY
TRBV7-2	NA	TRBD2	TRBJ2-2	12	ASSLLLAGRELF
TRBV7-9	NA	NA	TRBJ1-2	9	ASSLQRGYT
TRBV4-1	NA	NA	TRBJ1-6	13	ASSQGTDHASPLH
TRBV7-2	many	NA	TRBJ1-2	12	ASIPRPGTHGYT
TRBV5-4	few	TRBD2	TRBJ2-1	14	ASSSPLAGGDNEQF
TRBV6-5	few	TRBD1	TRBJ1-1	13	ASRGQGKKNTEAF
TRBV20-1	NA	NA	TRBJ1-6	12	SARGEGGNSPLH
TRBV6-6	few	NA	TRBJ2-1	12	ASSYSTKTNEQF
TRBV29-1	few	NA	TRBJ1-2	9	SVEGGSGYT
TRBV12-3/TRBV12-4	NA	TRBD1	TRBJ1-5	14	ASSPWTGGSNQPQH
TRBV4-1	NA	NA	TRBJ2-3	9	ASSSSHTQY
TRBV7-2	few	NA	TRBJ1-6	14	ASSQIRTGAGSPLH
TRBV6-1	NA	NA	TRBJ2-6	13	ASRYTGSGANVLT
TRBV29-1	NA	NA	TRBJ2-5	9	SVGKQETQY
TRBV28	few	TRBD2	TRBJ2-3	16	ASSSPFSGGPDADTQY
TRBV7-6	NA	NA	TRBJ2-1	13	ASSPGEVPYNEQF
TRBV7-9	few	NA	TRBJ2-5	12	ASSPTVNQETQY
TRBV9	few	TRBD1	TRBJ2-5	15	ASSDHGRAGGLETQY
TRBV7-8	many	NA	TRBJ2-6	14	ASSYTANSGANVLT
TRBV6-6	NA	NA	TRBJ2-7	15	ASSPRSTGGGSYEQY
TRBV7-2	few	TRBD2	TRBJ2-3	13	ASSLLAGVADTQY
TRBV28	NA	NA	TRBJ1-2	10	ASHLPNYGYT
TRBV27	NA	NA	TRBJ1-5	12	ASSPAGPHQPQH
TRBV7-2	NA	NA	TRBJ2-7	14	ASSYRVRGEPYEQY
TRBV7-9	few	NA	TRBJ1-3	13	ASSPSEGSGNTIY
TRBV11-2	few	TRBD2	TRBJ2-1	14	ASSLAASGGYNEQF
TRBV24-1	NA	NA	TRBJ2-3	12	ATSDLSLLDTQY
TRBV6-4	few	TRBD2	TRBJ2-3	12	ASSVAGGPDTQY
TRBV12-3/TRBV12-4	few	NA	TRBJ2-7	10	ASSFKAYEQY
TRBV6-2/TRBV6-3	NA	NA	TRBJ2-7	12	ASSEGPVSYEQY
TRBV4-2	few	NA	TRBJ1-1	13	ASSAAKTGGGEAF
TRBV2	NA	NA	TRBJ2-2	11	ASFGTSLGELF
TRBV30	few	NA	TRBJ2-7	10	AWSVKGHEQY
TRBV7-6	many	NA	TRBJ2-1	11	ASSLFPDNEQF
TRBV11-1	NA	NA	TRBJ2-1	18	ASSLAQGPLGPSSYNEQF
TRBV6-5	NA	TRBD1	TRBJ1-4	12	ATTGWATNEKLF
TRBV4-1	few	NA	TRBJ2-7	11	ASSHAAWYEQY
TRBV7-6	few	NA	TRBJ2-6	16	ASSLLAGEHSGANVLT
TRBV7-6	few	NA	TRBJ2-7	11	ASSLAGSNEQY
TRBV28	few	NA	TRBJ2-3	12	ASSLQGSTDTQY
TRBV12-3/TRBV12-4	NA	NA	TRBJ2-3	10	ASSWTSDTQY
TRBV10-3	few	TRBD2	TRBJ2-7	12	AITTETSGYEQY
TRBV12-3/TRBV12-4	few	NA	TRBJ2-1	8	ASTQGEQF
TRBV4-1	NA	NA	TRBJ1-1	11	ASSPSAGTEAF
TRBV5-1	NA	NA	TRBJ2-3	13	ASSPGTYVSDTQY
TRBV7-8	many	NA	TRBJ1-1	11	ASTRVLNTEAF
TRBV15	few	NA	TRBJ2-7	13	ATSRDRGRGYEQY
TRBV4-3	many	NA	TRBJ2-7	13	ASSQGHVGASEQY